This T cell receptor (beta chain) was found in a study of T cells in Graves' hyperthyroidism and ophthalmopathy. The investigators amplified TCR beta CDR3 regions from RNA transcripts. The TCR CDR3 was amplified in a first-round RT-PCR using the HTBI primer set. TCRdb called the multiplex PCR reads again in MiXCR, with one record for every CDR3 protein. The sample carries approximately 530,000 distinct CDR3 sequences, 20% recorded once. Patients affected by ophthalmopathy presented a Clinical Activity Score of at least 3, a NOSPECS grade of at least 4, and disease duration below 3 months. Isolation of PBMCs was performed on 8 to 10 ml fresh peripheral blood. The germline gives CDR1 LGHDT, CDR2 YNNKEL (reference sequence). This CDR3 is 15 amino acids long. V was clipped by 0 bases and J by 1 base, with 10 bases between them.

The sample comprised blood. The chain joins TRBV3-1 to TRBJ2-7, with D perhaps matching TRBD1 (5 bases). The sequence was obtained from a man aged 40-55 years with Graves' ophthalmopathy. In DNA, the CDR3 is TGTGCCAGCAGCCAAGATCCCAGGGCTTCCTACGAGCAGTACTTC. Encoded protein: CASSQDPRASYEQYF.